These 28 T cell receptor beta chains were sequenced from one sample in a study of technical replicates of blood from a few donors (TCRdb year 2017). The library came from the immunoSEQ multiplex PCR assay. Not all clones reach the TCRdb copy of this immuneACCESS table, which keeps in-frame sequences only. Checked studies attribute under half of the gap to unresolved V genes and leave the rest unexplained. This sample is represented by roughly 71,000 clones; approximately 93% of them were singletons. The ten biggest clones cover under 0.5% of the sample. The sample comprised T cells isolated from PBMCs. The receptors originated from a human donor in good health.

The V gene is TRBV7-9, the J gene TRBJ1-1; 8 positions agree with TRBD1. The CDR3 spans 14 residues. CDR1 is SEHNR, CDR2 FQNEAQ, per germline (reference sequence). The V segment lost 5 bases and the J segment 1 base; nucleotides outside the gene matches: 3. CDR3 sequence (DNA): TGTGCCAGCAGCGAAGACAGGGGGAACACTGAAGCTTTCTTT. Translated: CASSEDRGNTEAFF.

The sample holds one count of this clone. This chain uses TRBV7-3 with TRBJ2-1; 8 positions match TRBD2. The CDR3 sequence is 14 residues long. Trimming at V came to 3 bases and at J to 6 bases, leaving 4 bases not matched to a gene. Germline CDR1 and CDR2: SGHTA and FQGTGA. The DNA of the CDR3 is TGTGCCAGCAGCTTCTCCGGGACTAGCAATGAGCAGTTCTTC. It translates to CASSFSGTSNEQFF.

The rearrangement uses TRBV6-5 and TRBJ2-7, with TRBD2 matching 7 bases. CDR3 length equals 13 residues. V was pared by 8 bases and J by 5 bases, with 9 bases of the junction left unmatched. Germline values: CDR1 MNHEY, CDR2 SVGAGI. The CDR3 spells CASAWGEGDEQYF. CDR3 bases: TGTGCCAGCGCCTGGGGGGAGGGAGACGAGCAGTACTTC.

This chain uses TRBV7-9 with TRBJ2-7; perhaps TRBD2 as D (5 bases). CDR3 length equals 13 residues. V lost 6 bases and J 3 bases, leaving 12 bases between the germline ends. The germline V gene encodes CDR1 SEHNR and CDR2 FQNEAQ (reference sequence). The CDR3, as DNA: TGTGCCAGCAGTTCCGGGAACCTCTACGAGCAGTACTTC. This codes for CASSSGNLYEQYF.

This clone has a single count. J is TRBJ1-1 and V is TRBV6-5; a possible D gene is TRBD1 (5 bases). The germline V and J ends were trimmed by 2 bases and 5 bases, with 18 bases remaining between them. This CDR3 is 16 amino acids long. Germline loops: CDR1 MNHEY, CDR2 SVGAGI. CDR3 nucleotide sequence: TGTGCCAGCAGTTACCGGTGGGAAGGGGAGGCAACTGAAGCTTTCTTT. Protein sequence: CASSYRWEGEATEAFF.

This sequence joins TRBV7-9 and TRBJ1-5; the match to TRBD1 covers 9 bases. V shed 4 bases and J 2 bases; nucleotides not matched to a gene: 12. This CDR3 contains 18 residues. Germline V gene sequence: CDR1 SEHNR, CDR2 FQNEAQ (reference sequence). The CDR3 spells CASSSAGTGIGGNQPQHF. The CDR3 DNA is TGTGCCAGCAGCTCAGCGGGGACAGGGATTGGCGGCAATCAGCCCCAGCATTTT.

In DNA form, the CDR3 reads TGTGCCAGCAGCACAGGGGGGGGGTCGGATGAGCAGTTCTTC. Its protein product is CASSTGGGSDEQFF. J is TRBJ2-1 and V is TRBV6-5; the D gene is possibly TRBD1 (8 bases). Between the trimmed V and J ends, which lost 6 bases and 8 bases, there was a span of 17 bases. Germline CDR1 and CDR2: MNHEY and SVGAGI. The CDR3 length is 14 residues.

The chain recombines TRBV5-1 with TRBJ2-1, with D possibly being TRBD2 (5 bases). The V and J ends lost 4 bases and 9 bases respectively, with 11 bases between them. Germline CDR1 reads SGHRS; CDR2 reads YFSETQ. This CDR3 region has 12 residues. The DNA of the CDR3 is TGCGCCAGCAGCGAGCTAGCCGCTGAGCAGTTCTTC. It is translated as CASSELAAEQFF.

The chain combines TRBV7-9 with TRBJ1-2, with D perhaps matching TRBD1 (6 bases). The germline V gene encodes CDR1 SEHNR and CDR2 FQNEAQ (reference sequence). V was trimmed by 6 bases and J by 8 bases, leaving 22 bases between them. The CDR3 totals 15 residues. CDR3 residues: CASRGTNQDRIGYTF. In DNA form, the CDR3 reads TGTGCCAGCAGAGGAACTAACCAAGACAGGATCGGCTACACCTTC.

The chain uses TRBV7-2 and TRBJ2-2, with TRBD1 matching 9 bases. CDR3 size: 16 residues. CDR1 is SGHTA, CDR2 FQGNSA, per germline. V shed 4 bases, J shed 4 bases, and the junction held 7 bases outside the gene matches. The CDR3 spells CASSYRGTGTTGELFF. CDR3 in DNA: TGTGCCAGCAGCTACCGAGGGACAGGGACCACCGGGGAGCTGTTTTTT.

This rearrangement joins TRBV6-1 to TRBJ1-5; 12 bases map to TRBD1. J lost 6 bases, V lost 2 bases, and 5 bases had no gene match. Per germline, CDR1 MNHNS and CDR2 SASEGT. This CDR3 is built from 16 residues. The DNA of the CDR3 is TGTGCCAGCAGTGAATGGGGACAGGGGGCGACTCAGCCCCAGCATTTT. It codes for CASSEWGQGATQPQHF.

For the CDR3, the DNA is TGTGCCAGCAGCCGGCCAGGGGGGAAGAACACTGAAGCTTTCTTT. It is translated as CASSRPGGKNTEAFF. The chain employs TRBV6-5 and TRBJ1-1; 7 positions agree with TRBD1. The CDR3 has 15 amino acids. Germline CDR1 MNHEY, CDR2 SVGAGI. V shed 6 bases, J shed 1 base, and the junction held 8 bases outside the gene matches.

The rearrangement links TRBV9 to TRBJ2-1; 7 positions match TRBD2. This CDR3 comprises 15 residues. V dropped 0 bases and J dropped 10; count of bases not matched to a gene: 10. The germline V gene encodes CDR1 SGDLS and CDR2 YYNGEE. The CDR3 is CASSVGGSGSQEQFF. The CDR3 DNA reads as TGTGCCAGCAGCGTAGGGGGTAGCGGGTCACAGGAGCAGTTCTTC.

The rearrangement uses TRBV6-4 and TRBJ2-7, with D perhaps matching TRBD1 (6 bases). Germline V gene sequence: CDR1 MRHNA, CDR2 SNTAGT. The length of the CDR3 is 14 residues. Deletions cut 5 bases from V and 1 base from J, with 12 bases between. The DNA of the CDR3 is TGTGCCAGCAGTCCGTCAGGGGATTCCTACGAGCAGTACTTC. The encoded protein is CASSPSGDSYEQYF.

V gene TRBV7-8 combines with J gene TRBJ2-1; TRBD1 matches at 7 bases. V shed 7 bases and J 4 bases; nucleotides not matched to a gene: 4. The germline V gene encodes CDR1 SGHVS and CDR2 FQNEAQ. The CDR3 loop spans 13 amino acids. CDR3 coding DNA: TGTGCCAGCACCCCAGGGGGTTACAATGAGCAGTTCTTC. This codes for CASTPGGYNEQFF.

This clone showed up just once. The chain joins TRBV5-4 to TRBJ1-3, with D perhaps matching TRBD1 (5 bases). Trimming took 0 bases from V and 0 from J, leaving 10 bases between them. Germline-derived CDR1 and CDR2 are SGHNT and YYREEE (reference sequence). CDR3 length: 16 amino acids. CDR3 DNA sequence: TGTGCCAGCAGCTTGGTAGGGGCGGCCTCTGGAAACACCATATATTTT. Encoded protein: CASSLVGAASGNTIYF. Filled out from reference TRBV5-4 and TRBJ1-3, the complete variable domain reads ETGVTQSPTHLIKTRGQQVTLRCSSQSGHNTVSWYQQALGQGPQFIFQYYREEENGRGNFPPRFSGLQFPNYSSELNVNALELDDSALYLCASSLVGAASGNTIYFGEGSWLTVV.

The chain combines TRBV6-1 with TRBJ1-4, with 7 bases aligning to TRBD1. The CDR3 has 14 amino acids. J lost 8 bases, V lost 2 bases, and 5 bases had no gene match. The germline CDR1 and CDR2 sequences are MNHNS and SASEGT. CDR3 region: CASSERTGGEKLFF. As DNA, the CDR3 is TGTGCCAGCAGTGAACGGACAGGAGGAGAAAAACTGTTTTTT.

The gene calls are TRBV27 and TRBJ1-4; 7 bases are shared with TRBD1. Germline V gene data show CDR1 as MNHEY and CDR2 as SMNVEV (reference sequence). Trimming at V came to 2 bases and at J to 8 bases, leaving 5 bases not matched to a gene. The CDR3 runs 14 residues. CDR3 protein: CASSLDRVGEKLFF. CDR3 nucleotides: TGTGCCAGCAGTTTAGACAGGGTAGGGGAAAAACTGTTTTTT.

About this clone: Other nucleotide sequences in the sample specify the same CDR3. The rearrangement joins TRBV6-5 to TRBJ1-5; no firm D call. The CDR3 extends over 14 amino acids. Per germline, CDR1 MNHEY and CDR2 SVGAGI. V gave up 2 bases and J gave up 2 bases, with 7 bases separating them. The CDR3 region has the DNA TGTGCCAGCAGTTACAGGGAGGGCAATCAGCCCCAGCATTTT. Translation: CASSYREGNQPQHF.

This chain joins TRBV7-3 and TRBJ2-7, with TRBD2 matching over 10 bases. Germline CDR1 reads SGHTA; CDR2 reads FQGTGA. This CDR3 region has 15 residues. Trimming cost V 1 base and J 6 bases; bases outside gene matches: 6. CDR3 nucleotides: TGTGCCAGCAGCTTAAGTCTAGCGGGAGACAGCGAGCAGTACTTC. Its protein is CASSLSLAGDSEQYF.

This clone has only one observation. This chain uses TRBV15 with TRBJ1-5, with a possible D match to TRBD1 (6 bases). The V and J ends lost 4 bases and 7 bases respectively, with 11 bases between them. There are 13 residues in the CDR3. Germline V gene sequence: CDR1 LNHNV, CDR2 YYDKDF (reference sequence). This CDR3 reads CATSNREGQPQHF. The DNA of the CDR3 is TGTGCCACCAGCAACAGGGAGGGCCAGCCCCAGCATTTT.

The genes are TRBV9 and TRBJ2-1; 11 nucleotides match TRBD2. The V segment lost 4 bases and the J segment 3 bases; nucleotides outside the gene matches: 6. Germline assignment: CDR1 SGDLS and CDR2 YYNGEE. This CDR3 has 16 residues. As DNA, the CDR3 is TGTGCCAGCAGCCCTTCGACTAGCGGGGTCTACAATGAGCAGTTCTTC. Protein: CASSPSTSGVYNEQFF.

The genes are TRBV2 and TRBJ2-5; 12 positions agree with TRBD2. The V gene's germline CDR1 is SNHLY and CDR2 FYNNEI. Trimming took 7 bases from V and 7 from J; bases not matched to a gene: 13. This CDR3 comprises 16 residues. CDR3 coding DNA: TGTGCCAGCAAAGGGACTAGCGGGTGGGATTGGGGGACCCAGTACTTC. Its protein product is CASKGTSGWDWGTQYF.

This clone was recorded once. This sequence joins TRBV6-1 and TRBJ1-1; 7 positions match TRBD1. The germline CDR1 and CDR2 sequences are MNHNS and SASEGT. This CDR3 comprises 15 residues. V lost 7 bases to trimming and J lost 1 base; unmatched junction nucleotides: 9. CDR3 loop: CASIGQALENTEAFF. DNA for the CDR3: TGTGCCAGCATTGGACAGGCTCTTGAGAACACTGAAGCTTTCTTT.

CDR3 loop: CASSDFGQGKTYEQYF. CDR3 nucleotide sequence: TGTGCCAGCTCAGATTTCGGGCAGGGCAAGACCTACGAGCAGTACTTC. This chain joins TRBV18 and TRBJ2-7, with a tentative D call TRBD1 (5 bases). The CDR3 is 16 amino acids. The germline gives CDR1 KGHSH, CDR2 LQKENI. V lost 5 bases, J lost 2 bases, and 19 bases lay in between.

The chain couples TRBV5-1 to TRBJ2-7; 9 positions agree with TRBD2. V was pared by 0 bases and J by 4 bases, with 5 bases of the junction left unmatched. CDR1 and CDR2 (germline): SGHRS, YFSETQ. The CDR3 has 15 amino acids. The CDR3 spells CASSLVAGVIYEQYF. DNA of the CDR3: TGCGCCAGCAGCTTGGTAGCGGGAGTTATATACGAGCAGTACTTC.

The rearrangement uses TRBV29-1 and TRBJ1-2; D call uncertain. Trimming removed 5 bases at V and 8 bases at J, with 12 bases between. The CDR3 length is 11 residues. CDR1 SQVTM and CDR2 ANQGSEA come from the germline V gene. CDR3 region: CSVPWSMGYTF. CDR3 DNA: TGCAGCGTTCCGTGGAGTATGGGCTACACCTTC.

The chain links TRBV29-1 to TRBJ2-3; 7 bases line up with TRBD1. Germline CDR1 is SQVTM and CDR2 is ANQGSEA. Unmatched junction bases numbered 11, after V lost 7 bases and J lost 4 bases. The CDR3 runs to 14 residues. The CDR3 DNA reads TGCAGCGGGACGGACAGGTTGGGATCAGATACGCAGTATTTT. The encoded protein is CSGTDRLGSDTQYF.